This T cell receptor (beta chain) came from a study of immune cell composition in non-small cell lung cancer. Study in general: Tumours were mainly lung adenocarcinoma or squamous cell carcinoma. Whole-study results and caveats: Tumour-reactive clones were not shown to match dominant in vivo tumour clones.

As regards this clone: Its matching antigen is unknown.

V was shortened by 6 bases and J by 2 bases, with 10 bases between the two germline ends. The germline V gene has CDR1 LGHNA and CDR2 YNFKEQ. This CDR3 region has 13 residues. Clones were read by immunoSEQ multiplex PCR, and TCRdb kept only the in-frame ones, dropping some. This repertoire shows thousands of clones, under 80% found once; its top ten account for under 10%. Template was genomic DNA from frozen, unsorted single-cell suspensions. V and J are TRBV4-2 and TRBJ1-1; the D is unclear. Sample: lung tumor tissue. The clonotype was recovered from a human donor with non-small cell lung cancer. As DNA, the CDR3 is TGTGCCAGCAGGCAGGATCTAAACACTGAAGCTTTCTTT. Protein sequence: CASRQDLNTEAFF.